This TCR beta chain was obtained from a study of cytomegalovirus exposure and HLA in healthy donors. Overall study results and limits: The tendency of first-cohort TCR clusters to co-occur in the roughly 120 validation repertoires was identified by a subsequent analysis.

Clones were sequenced by immunoSEQ multiplex PCR, and TCRdb holds only the in-frame ones, with some missing. The sample has 150,000 to 200,000 clones, about 81% seen once. About this clone itself: The target antigen is unknown.

Separate from the approximately 670-subject first cohort was the approximately 120-subject validation cohort, to which the donors belonged. This clonotype was sampled from a woman aged 25 to 45 in good health and CMV-seronegative. The sequenced sample was PBMCs.

The CDR3: CASSYSRGILDEQFF. CDR3 sequence (DNA): TGTGCCAGCAGTTACTCAAGGGGCATATTGGATGAGCAGTTCTTC. The gene calls are TRBV6-6 and TRBJ2-1; possible D gene TRBD1, 5 bases. The V and J ends lost 0 bases and 8 bases respectively, with 14 bases between them. Germline CDR1 and CDR2: MNHNY and SVGAGI (reference sequence). This CDR3 is built from 15 residues.